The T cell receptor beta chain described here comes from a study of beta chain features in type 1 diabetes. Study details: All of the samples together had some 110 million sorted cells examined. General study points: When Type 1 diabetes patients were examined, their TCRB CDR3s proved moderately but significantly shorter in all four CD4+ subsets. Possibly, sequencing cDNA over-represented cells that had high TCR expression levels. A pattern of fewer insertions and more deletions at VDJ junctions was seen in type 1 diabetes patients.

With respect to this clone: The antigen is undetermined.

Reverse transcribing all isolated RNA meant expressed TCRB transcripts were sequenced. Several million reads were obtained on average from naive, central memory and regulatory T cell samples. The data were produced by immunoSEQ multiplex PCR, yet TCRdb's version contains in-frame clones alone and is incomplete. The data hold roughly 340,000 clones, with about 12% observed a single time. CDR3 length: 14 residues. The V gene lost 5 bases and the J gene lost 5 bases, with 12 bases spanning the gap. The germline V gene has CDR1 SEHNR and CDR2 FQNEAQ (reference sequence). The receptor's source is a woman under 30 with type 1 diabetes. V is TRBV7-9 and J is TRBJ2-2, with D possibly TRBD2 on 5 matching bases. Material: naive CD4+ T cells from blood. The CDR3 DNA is TGTGCCAGCAGCGCCCGGGGAGAAACCGGGGAGCTGTTTTTT. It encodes CASSARGETGELFF. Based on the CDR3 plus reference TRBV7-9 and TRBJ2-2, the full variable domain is DTGVSQNPRHKITKRGQNVTFRCDPISEHNRLYWYRQTLGQGPEFLTYFQNEAQLEKSRLLSDRFSAERPKGSFSTLEIQRTEQGDSAMYLCASSARGETGELFFGEGSRLTVL.